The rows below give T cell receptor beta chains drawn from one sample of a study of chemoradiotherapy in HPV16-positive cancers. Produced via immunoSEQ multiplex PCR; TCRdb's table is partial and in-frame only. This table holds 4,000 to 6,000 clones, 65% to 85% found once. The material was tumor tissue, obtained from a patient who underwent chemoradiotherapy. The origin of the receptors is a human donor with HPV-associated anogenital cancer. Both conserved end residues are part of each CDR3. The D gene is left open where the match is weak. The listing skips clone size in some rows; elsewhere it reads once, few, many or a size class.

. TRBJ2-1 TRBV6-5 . TGTGCCAGCAGTTACTCGTTCGGGTACAATGAGCAGTTCTTC CASSYSFGYNEQFF
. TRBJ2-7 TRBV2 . TGTGCCAGCAGTGGACCTATCTACGAGCAGTACTTC CASSGPIYEQYF
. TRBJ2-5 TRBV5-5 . TGTGCCAGCAGCTTGTCGGGTGAGACCCAGTACTTC CASSLSGETQYF
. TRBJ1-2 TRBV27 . TGTGCCAGCAGTTTAGGTTTGGGTGATGTGGATGGCTACACCTTC CASSLGLGDVDGYTF
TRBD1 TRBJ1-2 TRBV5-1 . TGCGCCAGCAGCTCAGGACAGGCGGTCTATGGCTACACCTTC CASSSGQAVYGYTF
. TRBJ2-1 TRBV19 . TGTGCCAGTAGTGCGGGACTCCCCACTTCGGATGAGCAGTTCTTC CASSAGLPTSDEQFF
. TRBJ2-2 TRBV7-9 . TGTGCCAGCAGCTTAGCCAGGGCGGGACTGGTCACCGGGGAGCTGTTTTTT CASSLARAGLVTGELFF
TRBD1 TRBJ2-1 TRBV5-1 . TGCGCCAGCAGCTTGGACAGGGGCGGGAATGAGCAGTTCTTC CASSLDRGGNEQFF
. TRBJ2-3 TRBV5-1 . TGCGCCAGCAGCTTGGTTGCCGCGGGCGGCGCAGATACGCAGTATTTT CASSLVAAGGADTQYF
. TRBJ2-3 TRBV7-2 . TGTGCCAGCACCCCGGGACGCCACACAGATACGCAGTATTTT CASTPGRHTDTQYF
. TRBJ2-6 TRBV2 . TGTGCCAGCAGTGAAAAGGGTGGCTCTGGGGCCAACGTCCTGACTTTC CASSEKGGSGANVLTF
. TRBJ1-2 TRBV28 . TGTGCCAGCAGACCCCACAGCTATGGCTACACCTTC CASRPHSYGYTF
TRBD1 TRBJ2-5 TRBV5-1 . TGCGCCAGTGGGACAGGGTTTAGAGAGACCCAGTACTTC CASGTGFRETQYF
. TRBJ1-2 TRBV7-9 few TGTGCCAGCAGCTTGGGTTCGGGGGGCCCTAACTATGGCTACACCTTC CASSLGSGGPNYGYTF
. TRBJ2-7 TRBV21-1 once TGTGCCAGCAGCAAGTCCGGACTTACTAGCTCCTACGAGCAGTACTTC CASSKSGLTSSYEQYF
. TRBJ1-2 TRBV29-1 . TGCAGCGTCTCGGGTGTCGTGGGGGCAACTAACTATGGCTACACCTTC CSVSGVVGATNYGYTF
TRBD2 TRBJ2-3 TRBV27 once TGTGCCAGCAGTTTATCGCCTAGCGGAACCACAGATACGCAGTATTTT CASSLSPSGTTDTQYF
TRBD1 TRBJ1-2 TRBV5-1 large TGCGCCAGCAGCGTAAACAGGGGGGATGGCTACACCTTC CASSVNRGDGYTF
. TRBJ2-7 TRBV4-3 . TGCGCCAGCAGCCAAGACTTGACTAGGGGGACCTACGAGCAGTACTTC CASSQDLTRGTYEQYF
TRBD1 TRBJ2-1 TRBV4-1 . TGCGCCAGCAGCCCCGTGACAGGGGCCGCCGGAAAAAACCACAATGAGCAGTTCTTC CASSPVTGAAGKNHNEQFF
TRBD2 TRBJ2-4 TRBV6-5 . TGTGCCAGCAGTAATCCCTCGGGGGGTCGACGCATTCAGTACTTC CASSNPSGGRRIQYF
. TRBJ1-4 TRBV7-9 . TGTGCCAGCGTTAGTGGGACAAGTCACGAAAAACTGTTTTTT CASVSGTSHEKLFF
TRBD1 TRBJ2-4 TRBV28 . TGTGCCAGCAGTCCCCGGACAGGGGTAAACATTCAGTACTTC CASSPRTGVNIQYF
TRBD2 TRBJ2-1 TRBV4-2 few TGTGCCAGCAGCCAAGGTGGCGGGAGTGGGGACAATGAGCAGTTCTTC CASSQGGGSGDNEQFF
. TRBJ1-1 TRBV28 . TGTGCCAGCAGGGTACCTCCGAACACTGAAGCTTTCTTT CASRVPPNTEAFF
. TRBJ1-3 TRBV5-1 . TGCGCCAGCAGCTTGGAGTCTCCAAGGCCCCCTTTCTCTGGAAACACCATATATTTT CASSLESPRPPFSGNTIYF
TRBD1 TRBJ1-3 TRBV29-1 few TGCAGCGTTGACAGGGGGGGAAGAAACACCATATATTTT CSVDRGGRNTIYF
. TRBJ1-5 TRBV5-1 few TGCGCCAGCAGCTTGGAGGGGAATAGCAATCAGCCCCAGCATTTT CASSLEGNSNQPQHF
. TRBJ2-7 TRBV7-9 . TGTGCCAGCAGCCCCTGGGAGGGGGCATACGAGCAGTACTTC CASSPWEGAYEQYF
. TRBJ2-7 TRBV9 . TGTGCCAGCAGCGTAGCTTGGGGGGCCACCTACGAGCAGTACTTC CASSVAWGATYEQYF
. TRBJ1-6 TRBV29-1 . TGCAGCGTATCAACAGGGTCGTATAATTCACCCCTCCACTTT CSVSTGSYNSPLHF
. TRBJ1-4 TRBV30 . TGTGCCTGGAGTGTAATCGGGAGTGAACTGTTTTTT CAWSVIGSELFF
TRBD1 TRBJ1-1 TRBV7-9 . TGTGCCAGCAGCTTATACGGGACAGGGTATCCTGAAGCTTTCTTT CASSLYGTGYPEAFF
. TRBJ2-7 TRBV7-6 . TGTGCCAGCAGCCTCACTAGCCAGGGGGCCTACGAGCAGTACTTC CASSLTSQGAYEQYF
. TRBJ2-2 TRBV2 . TGTGCCAGCAGTGAATCCGGGGGCGCGGGCACCGGGGAGCTGTTTTTT CASSESGGAGTGELFF
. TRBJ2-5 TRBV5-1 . TGCGCCAGCAGCGCTGGCCTGGGCCAGGATAAAGAGACCCAGTACTTC CASSAGLGQDKETQYF
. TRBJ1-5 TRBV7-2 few TGTGCCAGCAGCTTAGATTATGAGCCCCAGCATTTT CASSLDYEPQHF